The 24 T cell receptor beta chains presented below share a single source sample, sequenced in a study of cytomegalovirus exposure and HLA in healthy donors. PCR amplification relied on 60 Vbeta primers (plus 13 Jbeta primers). Produced via immunoSEQ multiplex PCR; TCRdb's table is partial and in-frame only. The repertoire holds approximately 89,000 clones, about two thirds seen once, with less than 1.5% in the top ten. The sequencing input was PBMCs. These TCRs come from a female donor in good health and CMV-seronegative.

This chain connects TRBV7-9 to TRBJ1-1, with 7 bases identical to TRBD1. V trimming: 1 base; J trimming: 10 bases; junction bases outside the gene matches: 3. This CDR3 comprises 12 residues. Germline CDR1 and CDR2: SEHNR and FQNEAQ (reference sequence). CDR3 region: CASSLVQGVAFF. CDR3 nucleotides: TGTGCCAGCAGCTTAGTCCAGGGGGTAGCTTTCTTT.

The rearrangement links TRBV5-1 to TRBJ1-5; D is perhaps TRBD1 (6 bases). CDR3 length equals 15 residues. Trimming left V 0 bases short and J 3 bases short, with 10 bases between. Germline V gives CDR1 SGHRS, CDR2 YFSETQ. DNA of the CDR3: TGCGCCAGCAGCTTGGGGGGGGGCAACAATCAGCCCCAGCATTTT. It specifies CASSLGGGNNQPQHF.

The rearrangement links TRBV29-1 to TRBJ2-2, with TRBD1 identical over 8 bases. Unmatched junction bases numbered 9, after V lost 6 bases and J lost 3 bases. The CDR3 is made up of 15 amino acids. The germline gives CDR1 SQVTM, CDR2 ANQGSEA. The chain's CDR3 is CSVLEQGADTGELFF. In nucleotides, the CDR3 is TGCAGCGTCCTTGAGCAGGGGGCAGACACCGGGGAGCTGTTTTTT.

The table lists this clone with a few counts. The V and J genes are TRBV28 and TRBJ2-7; 7 nucleotides line up with TRBD1. In germline, CDR1 is MDHEN, CDR2 SYDVKM. The V segment lost 6 bases and the J segment 1 base; nucleotides outside the gene matches: 3. The CDR3 loop spans 13 amino acids. The CDR3: CASRTGQSYEQYF. DNA for the CDR3: TGTGCCAGCAGGACGGGACAGTCCTACGAGCAGTACTTC.

J is TRBJ1-2 and V is TRBV9, with D possibly being TRBD1 (5 bases). This CDR3 has 13 residues. The germline gives CDR1 SGDLS, CDR2 YYNGEE. Deletions cut 0 bases from V and 3 bases from J, with 6 bases between. The CDR3 DNA reads as TGTGCCAGCAGCGTAGAGGGGTACTATGGCTACACCTTC. Its protein product is CASSVEGYYGYTF.

The chain combines TRBV2 with TRBJ1-1; no reliable D call. CDR3 length: 13 residues. V was cut by 2 bases and J by 4 bases, with 8 bases left in between. Per germline, CDR1 SNHLY and CDR2 FYNNEI. For the CDR3, the DNA is TGTGCCAGCAGTGAAAGGCGGATCACTGAAGCTTTCTTT. This gives the protein CASSERRITEAFF.

This clone was found a few times. The rearrangement joins TRBV5-1 to TRBJ1-1, with D tentatively TRBD1 (5 bases). Per the germline V gene, CDR1 is SGHRS and CDR2 is YFSETQ. This CDR3 spans 12 amino acids. The ends were cut back, 5 bases at V and 2 bases at J, with 7 bases in the middle. CDR3 protein: CASRGANTEAFF. CDR3 DNA sequence: TGCGCCAGCAGAGGGGCTAACACTGAAGCTTTCTTT.

The chain has TRBV6-1 and TRBJ1-6; 9 nucleotides match TRBD1. After removal of 5 bases from V and 10 bases from J, the junction contained 6 bases not matched to a gene. Looked up from germline, CDR1 is MNHNS and CDR2 is SASEGT. There are 14 residues in the CDR3. The CDR3 nucleotides read TGTGCCAGCAGTAACAGGGGGCGGGGGTCACCCCTCCACTTT. Its protein product is CASSNRGRGSPLHF.

A single count supports this clone. The chain uses TRBV5-8 and TRBJ2-3, with 8 positions matching TRBD2. V gave up 3 bases and J gave up 0 bases; unmatched junction bases: 0. Per the germline V gene, CDR1 is SGHTS and CDR2 is YDEGEE. CDR3 length: 14 residues. In DNA, the CDR3 is TGTGCCAGCAGCTCTAGCGGGAGCACAGATACGCAGTATTTT. Amino acid sequence: CASSSSGSTDTQYF.

The chain carries TRBV16 and TRBJ1-1, with D tentatively TRBD1 (5 bases). Germline V CDR1 and CDR2: KGHSY, FQNENV. This CDR3 has 16 residues. Trimming removed 3 bases at V and 3 bases at J, with 17 bases between. The CDR3 spells CASSQRAGIGDTEAFF. The CDR3 DNA reads as TGTGCCAGCAGCCAGAGAGCAGGGATAGGGGACACTGAAGCTTTCTTT.

The chain carries TRBV9 and TRBJ2-2, with D perhaps TRBD2 (5 bases). This CDR3 is 15 amino acids long. Germline loops: CDR1 SGDLS, CDR2 YYNGEE. The V end was cut by 0 bases, the J end by 4 bases, with 10 bases between. Here the CDR3 DNA reads TGTGCCAGCAGCGTAGAAGGACTCGCCACCGGGGAGCTGTTTTTT. It yields the protein CASSVEGLATGELFF.

This clone was counted once. V is TRBV5-1 and J is TRBJ2-5, with D possibly being TRBD2 (6 bases). V gave up 1 base and J gave up 4 bases, with 8 bases separating them. CDR1 is SGHRS, CDR2 YFSETQ, per germline. There are 13 residues in the CDR3. CDR3 sequence (DNA): TGCGCCAGCAGCTTGCAAGCGGGAGAGACCCAGTACTTC. This sequence encodes CASSLQAGETQYF.

This clone was observed a few times. The V call is TRBV27, the J call TRBJ2-7; 7 nucleotides agree with TRBD1. The ends lost 2 bases at V and 3 bases at J; junction bases unmatched: 7. CDR1 and CDR2 from the germline V gene are MNHEY and SMNVEV (reference sequence). This CDR3 has 15 residues. CDR3 protein: CASSLKGAVGYEQYF. In nucleotides, the CDR3 is TGTGCCAGCAGTTTAAAGGGGGCGGTAGGCTACGAGCAGTACTTC.

This chain links TRBV28 with TRBJ1-1; D might be TRBD1 (6 bases). This CDR3 spans 13 amino acids. The germline V gene encodes CDR1 MDHEN and CDR2 SYDVKM. The V end lost 4 bases, the J end lost 8 bases, and 14 bases lay between the germline ends. The CDR3 coding sequence is TGTGCCAGCAGTTCCTCCTCCGGGACAGAAGCTTTCTTT. This translates into CASSSSSGTEAFF. Variable domain in full (rest from reference TRBV28 and TRBJ1-1): DVKVTQSSRYLVKRTGEKVFLECVQDMDHENMFWYRQDPGLGLRLIYFSYDVKMKEKGDIPEGYSVSREKKERFSLILESASTNQTSMYLCASSSSSGTEAFFGQGTRLTVV.

The sample holds one count of this clone. The chain recombines TRBV13 with TRBJ2-5, with a tentative D call TRBD2 (5 bases). V was trimmed by 0 bases and J by 0 bases, leaving 8 bases between them. The CDR3 has 15 amino acids. Germline V lookup: CDR1 PRHDT, CDR2 FYEKMQ (reference sequence). CDR3 sequence (DNA): TGTGCCAGCAGCTTAGGCCGGGGAAACCAAGAGACCCAGTACTTC. Translating it yields CASSLGRGNQETQYF.

The chain employs TRBV18 and TRBJ1-5, with no clear D. CDR1 and CDR2 from the germline V gene are KGHSH and LQKENI. V shed 5 bases and J shed 0 bases, with 17 bases lying between them. The CDR3 contains 17 residues. As DNA, the CDR3 is TGTGCCAGCTCAAGAGACCCCACGGGTAATAGCAATCAGCCCCAGCATTTT. This codes for CASSRDPTGNSNQPQHF.

The chain has TRBV4-1 and TRBJ1-2; 7 nucleotides line up with TRBD1. The V gene end was trimmed by 0 bases and the J gene end by 6 bases; junction bases not matched to a gene: 7. Germline CDR1 and CDR2: MGHRA and YSYEKL. There are 15 residues in the CDR3. In DNA, the CDR3 is TGCGCCAGCAGCCAAGATCAGGGGGGTATCCATGGCTACACCTTC. This sequence encodes CASSQDQGGIHGYTF.

The chain combines TRBV27 with TRBJ2-7, with a weak D call TRBD2 (7 bases). This CDR3 spans 16 amino acids. The germline gives CDR1 MNHEY, CDR2 SMNVEV (reference sequence). V lost 6 bases and J lost 1, with 19 bases in between. The CDR3 coding sequence is TGTGCCAGCAGAGGGGGAGGGGAGGGTTGGTCCTACGAGCAGTACTTC. It codes for CASRGGGEGWSYEQYF.

The rearrangement links TRBV7-3 to TRBJ1-1; TRBD1 might be the D (5 bases). Germline CDR1 SGHTA, CDR2 FQGTGA. This CDR3 is built from 13 residues. V was cut by 4 bases and J by 8 bases, with 14 bases left in between. The CDR3 nucleotides are TGTGCCAGCAGCTCCCACCAGGGTACCGAAGCTTTCTTT. This gives the protein CASSSHQGTEAFF. The entire variable domain, with the rest obtained from reference TRBV7-3 and TRBJ1-1, is as follows: GAGVSQTPSNKVTEKGKYVELRCDPISGHTALYWYRQSLGQGPEFLIYFQGTGAADDSGLPNDRFFAVRPEGSVSTLKIQRTERGDSAVYLCASSSHQGTEAFFGQGTRLTVV.

The CDR3 nucleotides read TGTGCCAGCAGCCCACTGGGACTAGCGGGAGGTTGGAGCGAGCAGTACTTC. Translation: CASSPLGLAGGWSEQYF. V gene TRBV7-6 combines with J gene TRBJ2-7, with TRBD2 matching over 15 bases. Trimming took 5 bases from V and 6 from J; bases not matched to a gene: 11. The CDR3 sequence is 17 residues long. Per germline, CDR1 SGHVS and CDR2 FNYEAQ. The full variable domain, in which reference TRBV7-6 and TRBJ2-7 provide the parts outside the CDR3, is GAGVSQSPRYKVTKRGQDVALRCDPISGHVSLYWYRQALGQGPEFLTYFNYEAQQDKSGLPNDRFSAERPEGSISTLTIQRTEQRDSAMYRCASSPLGLAGGWSEQYFGPGTRLTVT.

The genes are TRBV5-4 and TRBJ2-1; 7 bases match TRBD1. V shed 4 bases and J 1 base; nucleotides not matched to a gene: 8. The CDR3 is 16 residues long. In germline, CDR1 is SGHNT, CDR2 YYREEE (reference sequence). The CDR3 DNA follows: TGTGCCAGCAGCAGCGGCAGGGGGTTATCCTACAATGAGCAGTTCTTC. It encodes CASSSGRGLSYNEQFF.

The V call is TRBV5-6, the J call TRBJ1-1; no firm D call. There are 14 residues in the CDR3. From germline, CDR1 is SGHDT and CDR2 YYEEEE. V lost 0 bases and J lost 2, with 8 bases in between. The CDR3 loop reads CASSLGQKNTEAFF. The CDR3, as DNA: TGTGCCAGCAGCTTGGGTCAGAAAAACACTGAAGCTTTCTTT.

The gene calls are TRBV7-2 and TRBJ2-2; D is ambiguous. The CDR3 totals 14 residues. The V and J ends lost 2 bases and 2 bases respectively, with 6 bases between them. In germline, CDR1 is SGHTA, CDR2 FQGNSA. The CDR3 nucleotides are TGTGCCAGCAGCTTACTAGGAAACACCGGGGAGCTGTTTTTT. This sequence encodes CASSLLGNTGELFF.

The chain employs TRBV19 and TRBJ1-2, with unresolved D. V lost 1 base to trimming and J lost 4 bases, with 13 bases between them. The germline gives CDR1 LNHDA, CDR2 SQIVND (reference sequence). The CDR3 sequence is 15 residues long. The CDR3 nucleotides are TGTGCCAGTAGTATAGGTCCGGGCAGCGGCTATGGCTACACCTTC. Translating it yields CASSIGPGSGYGYTF.